Each of the 32 T cell receptor beta chains below was sequenced from the same sample in a study of shared clonotypes between healthy human individuals. TCRdb's copy holds only in-frame clones and misses some; the assay was immunoSEQ multiplex PCR. The sample has around 2.1 million clones; more than 85% are singletons. Cells designated naive CD8 were CD45RO-negative and were positively selected for CCR7, with terminally differentiated effector memory CD45RA+ cells excluded. Material: naive CD8+ T cells from PBMCs. Every receptor here comes from a man younger than 35 in good health. Some clones in this sample may be carry-over from other donors' samples.

This clone was recorded only once. The J gene is TRBJ1-2, the V gene TRBV7-8; D gene uncertain. The V end lost 1 base, the J end lost 8 bases, and 14 bases lay between the germline ends. CDR1 and CDR2 (germline): SGHVS, FQNEAQ. The CDR3 contains 14 residues. In nucleotides, the CDR3 is TGTGCCAGCAGCTTAGGGTCGTATACTCCGGGCTACACCTTC. It translates to CASSLGSYTPGYTF.

The chain carries TRBV29-1 and TRBJ2-1; possible D gene TRBD2, 5 bases. The CDR3 spans 13 residues. Germline values: CDR1 SQVTM, CDR2 ANQGSEA. The V and J ends lost 6 bases and 9 bases respectively, with 18 bases between them. CDR3 sequence reads: CSVKGPSGTEQFF. Written as DNA, the CDR3 is TGCAGCGTGAAAGGGCCCAGCGGTACTGAGCAGTTCTTC.

This chain joins TRBV7-2 and TRBJ2-7; 8 bases match TRBD2. V trimming: 5 bases; J trimming: 4 bases; junction bases outside the gene matches: 10. CDR1 and CDR2 from the germline V gene are SGHTA and FQGNSA. The CDR3 contains 15 residues. For the CDR3, the DNA is TGTGCCAGCAGCCCGGCGCGGGAGGCCCCTTACGAGCAGTACTTC. Its protein product is CASSPAREAPYEQYF. The whole variable domain, remainder taken from reference TRBV7-2 and TRBJ2-7, is GAGVSQSPSNKVTEKGKDVELRCDPISGHTALYWYRQSLGQGLEFLIYFQGNSAPDKSGLPSDRFSAERTGGSVSTLTIQRTQQEDSAVYLCASSPAREAPYEQYFGPGTRLTVT.

The chain joins TRBV11-2 to TRBJ2-7; TRBD1 agrees at 8 bases. Germline values: CDR1 SGHAT, CDR2 FQNNGV. The CDR3 totals 15 residues. Trimming at V came to 1 base and at J to 3 bases, leaving 5 bases not matched to a gene. The CDR3 spells CASSLGTGNLYEQYF. The CDR3, as DNA: TGTGCCAGCAGCTTAGGGACAGGGAACCTCTACGAGCAGTACTTC.

The chain couples TRBV28 to TRBJ2-1; unclear D gene. V lost 3 bases to trimming and J lost 5 bases, with 8 bases between them. This CDR3 is built from 13 residues. Germline assignment: CDR1 MDHEN and CDR2 SYDVKM. The CDR3 is CASSFRGDNEQFF. In DNA form, the CDR3 reads TGTGCCAGCAGTTTCCGCGGTGACAATGAGCAGTTCTTC.

The chain recombines TRBV9 with TRBJ2-3, with TRBD1 identical over 7 bases. The trim removed 0 bases at V and 2 bases at J, leaving 6 bases unmatched. CDR1 is SGDLS and CDR2 is YYNGEE in the germline V gene. The CDR3 consists of 16 residues. The CDR3 DNA follows: TGTGCCAGCAGCGTAGTGGGGACAGCCTACACAGATACGCAGTATTTT. Its translation: CASSVVGTAYTDTQYF.

This chain connects TRBV2 to TRBJ1-1, with D unclear. This CDR3 contains 11 residues. Per the germline V gene, CDR1 is SNHLY and CDR2 is FYNNEI. The ends were cut back, 2 bases at V and 10 bases at J, with 8 bases in the middle. CDR3 nucleotides: TGTGCCAGCAGTGAATACGGGGTAGCTTTCTTT. Its protein is CASSEYGVAFF.

The chain recombines TRBV2 with TRBJ1-2; D unresolved. This CDR3 comprises 15 residues. The germline gives CDR1 SNHLY, CDR2 FYNNEI. Trimming stripped 7 bases from V and 2 bases from J, with 17 bases between. The CDR3 region is CASIPLIVQNYGYTF. The CDR3 bases are TGTGCCAGCATCCCCCTCATCGTCCAGAACTATGGCTACACCTTC.

The J gene is TRBJ2-6, the V gene TRBV5-1; TRBD1 is a possible D gene (6 bases). The CDR3 loop spans 18 amino acids. V lost 0 bases, J lost 0 bases, and 13 bases lay in between. Germline assignment: CDR1 SGHRS and CDR2 YFSETQ. CDR3 coding DNA: TGCGCCAGCAGCTTGGGGACAGCCGATAACTCTGGGGCCAACGTCCTGACTTTC. Translation gives CASSLGTADNSGANVLTF.

The genes are TRBV10-1 and TRBJ2-5; weak D call: TRBD1 (6 bases). The length of the CDR3 is 13 residues. Germline V CDR1 and CDR2: WNHNN, SYGVQD (reference sequence). Deletions cut 6 bases from V and 2 bases from J, with 10 bases between. The CDR3 DNA sequence: TGCGCCAGCAGGGACAGTAGGCAAGAGACCCAGTACTTC. It specifies CASRDSRQETQYF.

V gene TRBV11-1 combines with J gene TRBJ2-3; D is unclear. CDR1 is SGHAT, CDR2 FQDESV, per germline (reference sequence). The CDR3 has 15 residues. Trimming left V 5 bases short and J 4 bases short, with 16 bases between. In DNA form, the CDR3 reads TGTGCCAGCAGCCGGCGTGCGAGAAGGGCAGATACGCAGTATTTT. Amino acid sequence: CASSRRARRADTQYF.

The rearrangement uses TRBV10-1 and TRBJ2-5, with 8 bases that match TRBD2. V lost 11 bases to trimming and J lost 1 base; unmatched junction nucleotides: 12. CDR3 length: 15 residues. From germline, CDR1 is WNHNN and CDR2 SYGVQD (reference sequence). The CDR3 sequence: CAQRMRTSLQETQYF. In DNA, the CDR3 is TGCGCCCAGCGAATGAGGACTAGCCTCCAAGAGACCCAGTACTTC.

J is TRBJ2-1 and V is TRBV28; weak D call: TRBD2 (5 bases). V dropped 5 bases and J dropped 0 bases, with 14 bases sitting between them. The CDR3 runs 16 residues. Per germline, CDR1 MDHEN and CDR2 SYDVKM. CDR3 loop: CASSPPSGSSYNEQFF. CDR3 in DNA: TGTGCCAGCAGTCCCCCCAGCGGTAGCTCCTACAATGAGCAGTTCTTC.

This chain joins TRBV6-6 and TRBJ1-2, with a possible D match to TRBD1 (6 bases). The V and J ends lost 0 bases and 3 bases respectively, with 11 bases between them. In germline, CDR1 is MNHNY, CDR2 SVGAGI (reference sequence). This CDR3 has 15 amino acids. For the CDR3, the DNA is TGTGCCAGCAGTTACTCAGGGGGAAGGGACTATGGCTACACCTTC. This codes for CASSYSGGRDYGYTF.

The rearrangement joins TRBV4-1 to TRBJ1-5; 8 bases are a match to TRBD1. This CDR3 is 16 amino acids long. Losses at the gene ends were 1 base for V and 3 bases for J; bases not matched to a gene: 5. The germline CDR1 and CDR2 sequences are MGHRA and YSYEKL. The CDR3 DNA reads TGCGCCAGCAGCCAAGCTTACAGGGGGAACAATCAGCCCCAGCATTTT. Its translation: CASSQAYRGNNQPQHF.

V usage is TRBV4-3 and J usage is TRBJ2-7; D may match TRBD1 or TRBD2 (6 bases each). The germline V gene encodes CDR1 LGHNA and CDR2 YSLEER. The CDR3 runs 15 residues. The V and J ends lost 1 base and 2 bases respectively, with 12 bases between them. CDR3 protein: CASSQGGGTTYEQYF. In nucleotides, the CDR3 is TGCGCCAGCAGCCAAGGAGGCGGGACAACCTACGAGCAGTACTTC.

V usage is TRBV6-1 and J usage is TRBJ2-3; 9 bases line up with TRBD2. J was trimmed by 2 bases and V by 0 bases; bases with no gene match: 3. Germline V lookup: CDR1 MNHNS, CDR2 SASEGT. The CDR3 sequence is 16 residues long. CDR3 in amino acids: CASSEALAGFTDTQYF. In DNA, the CDR3 is TGTGCCAGCAGTGAAGCGCTAGCGGGATTCACAGATACGCAGTATTTT.

In the case of this clone: The sample has other DNA sequences that encode this CDR3 too. V and J are TRBV11-2 and TRBJ2-7; no reliable D call. Deletions cut 1 base from V and 0 bases from J, with 4 bases between. The length of the CDR3 is 13 residues. Germline V gene sequence: CDR1 SGHAT, CDR2 FQNNGV. CDR3 in amino acids: CASSLAGSYEQYF. CDR3 nucleotides: TGTGCCAGCAGCTTAGCTGGCTCCTACGAGCAGTACTTC.

This chain uses TRBV28 with TRBJ1-3, with D unresolved. The CDR3 extends over 16 amino acids. Per the germline V gene, CDR1 is MDHEN and CDR2 is SYDVKM. The V gene lost 4 bases and the J gene lost 0 bases, with 13 bases spanning the gap. CDR3 DNA sequence: TGTGCCAGCAGTTCGGAGGGCGGCTACTCTGGAAACACCATATATTTT. Translating it yields CASSSEGGYSGNTIYF. Complete variable domain (other parts from reference TRBV28 and TRBJ1-3): DVKVTQSSRYLVKRTGEKVFLECVQDMDHENMFWYRQDPGLGLRLIYFSYDVKMKEKGDIPEGYSVSREKKERFSLILESASTNQTSMYLCASSSEGGYSGNTIYFGEGSWLTVV.

This CDR3 is CASSEVGEMYNEQFF. The CDR3 nucleotides read TGTGCCAGCAGCGAGGTGGGGGAAATGTACAATGAGCAGTTCTTC. The chain couples TRBV9 to TRBJ2-1; D may be TRBD1 or TRBD2 (5 bases each). Trimming pared 3 bases from V and 4 bases from J, leaving 14 bases between. Germline V gene data show CDR1 as SGDLS and CDR2 as YYNGEE. This CDR3 contains 15 residues.

This chain links TRBV7-6 with TRBJ2-1, with 13 bases matching TRBD2. The CDR3 is 17 amino acids. Germline-derived CDR1 and CDR2 are SGHVS and FNYEAQ. V lost 4 bases, J lost 9 bases, and 12 bases stayed unmatched. Here the CDR3 DNA reads TGTGCCAGCAGCTACCAGCGGACTAGCGGGAGATACGGTGAGCAGTTCTTC. Amino acids: CASSYQRTSGRYGEQFF.

The chain carries TRBV12-5 and TRBJ2-3; 8 bases fit TRBD1. V lost 3 bases and J lost 1; bases outside the gene matches: 3. Germline V gene data show CDR1 as LGHNT and CDR2 as FRNRAP. The CDR3 covers 15 residues. In DNA form, the CDR3 reads TGTGCTAGTGGTTTAGGACAGGGAGGCACAGATACGCAGTATTTT. Translation: CASGLGQGGTDTQYF.

The rearrangement uses TRBV5-8 and TRBJ2-7, with 8 bases lining up with TRBD2. Trimming at V came to 3 bases and at J to 7 bases, leaving 9 bases not matched to a gene. CDR1 is SGHTS, CDR2 YDEGEE, per germline. The CDR3 length is 14 residues. CDR3 protein: CASSSTGGLLEQYF. In DNA form, the CDR3 reads TGTGCCAGCAGCTCGACGGGGGGGTTGCTGGAGCAGTACTTC. Together with reference TRBV5-8 and TRBJ2-7, the CDR3 gives the full variable domain: EAGVTQSPTHLIKTRGQQATLRCSPISGHTSVYWYQQALGLGLQFLLWYDEGEERNRGNFPPRFSGRQFPNYSSELNVNALELEDSALYLCASSSTGGLLEQYFGPGTRLTVT.

The V call is TRBV6-5, the J call TRBJ1-4; tentative D call: TRBD1 (6 bases). Looked up from germline, CDR1 is MNHEY and CDR2 is SVGAGI. The CDR3 is made up of 15 amino acids. Trimming took off 6 bases at V and 5 bases at J, with 16 bases between the two ends. CDR3 region: CASSPWGAANEKLFF. The DNA of the CDR3 is TGTGCCAGCAGCCCGTGGGGGGCAGCAAATGAAAAACTGTTTTTT.

This chain uses TRBV10-1 with TRBJ2-3; no clear D. Germline assignment: CDR1 WNHNN and CDR2 SYGVQD (reference sequence). CDR3 length: 14 amino acids. V lost 0 bases and J lost 2, with 6 bases in between. As DNA, the CDR3 is TGCGCCAGCAGTGAGTCCTACCCCACAGATACGCAGTATTTT. Translated, it gives CASSESYPTDTQYF.

The V and J genes are TRBV7-3 and TRBJ2-7, with 8 bases matching TRBD1. Looked up from germline, CDR1 is SGHTA and CDR2 is FQGTGA. The CDR3 totals 14 residues. V was clipped by 4 bases and J by 2 bases; unmatched bases: 4. The CDR3 nucleotides read TGTGCCAGCAGCTCTACGGGACAGGCCTACGAGCAGTACTTC. It yields the protein CASSSTGQAYEQYF. Full variable domain (missing parts from reference TRBV7-3 and TRBJ2-7): GAGVSQTPSNKVTEKGKYVELRCDPISGHTALYWYRQSLGQGPEFLIYFQGTGAADDSGLPNDRFFAVRPEGSVSTLKIQRTERGDSAVYLCASSSTGQAYEQYFGPGTRLTVT.

Concerning this clone itself: This may be a read error: a much more frequent sequence differs by one nucleotide. J is TRBJ1-1 and V is TRBV6-4; D gene ambiguous. Germline CDR1 is MRHNA and CDR2 is SNTAGT. CDR3 size: 13 residues. The ends were cut back, 2 bases at V and 0 bases at J, with 4 bases in the middle. This CDR3 is CASSDTLNTEAFF. DNA of the CDR3: TGTGCCAGCAGTGACACCTTGAACACTGAAGCTTTCTTT.

V gene TRBV27 combines with J gene TRBJ2-7, with 11 bases matching TRBD1. Trimming took 4 bases from V and 3 from J; bases not matched to a gene: 5. This CDR3 has 15 amino acids. Germline V gene lookup returns CDR1 MNHEY and CDR2 SMNVEV (reference sequence). CDR3 DNA: TGTGCCAGCAGTTGGGTTGGGACAGGGGGCTACGAGCAGTACTTC. Its protein is CASSWVGTGGYEQYF.

The V call is TRBV5-1, the J call TRBJ1-2; 7 bases match TRBD1. The V gene's germline CDR1 is SGHRS and CDR2 YFSETQ. The CDR3 loop spans 13 amino acids. V was pared by 4 bases and J by 8 bases, with 8 bases of the junction left unmatched. The CDR3 nucleotides read TGCGCCAGCAGCCCCTCTGGGACAGACGGCTACACCTTC. Translating it yields CASSPSGTDGYTF.

This chain links TRBV7-9 with TRBJ2-1; no clear D. Trimming cost V 4 bases and J 8 bases, with 9 bases left between them. The CDR3 totals 12 residues. CDR1 and CDR2 (germline): SEHNR, FQNEAQ (reference sequence). CDR3 residues: CASSSGWDEQFF. DNA for the CDR3: TGTGCCAGCAGCTCAGGATGGGATGAGCAGTTCTTC.

This clone turned up a few times. V usage is TRBV13 and J usage is TRBJ2-2; D may be TRBD1 (5 bases). V lost 1 base and J lost 2, with 8 bases in between. The length of the CDR3 is 15 residues. CDR1 is PRHDT, CDR2 FYEKMQ, per germline (reference sequence). The CDR3, as DNA: TGTGCCAGCAGCTTAGTAGGACATAACACCGGGGAGCTGTTTTTT. This sequence encodes CASSLVGHNTGELFF.

This clone was recorded once. V and J are TRBV11-2 and TRBJ2-7, with 11 bases identical to TRBD2. The CDR3 totals 16 residues. The J segment lost 3 bases and the V segment lost 0 bases, leaving 4 bases of the junction unmatched. Germline loops: CDR1 SGHAT, CDR2 FQNNGV. CDR3 nucleotides: TGTGCCAGCAGCTTAGAAAAACTAGCGGGAGTCTACGAGCAGTACTTC. Protein: CASSLEKLAGVYEQYF.